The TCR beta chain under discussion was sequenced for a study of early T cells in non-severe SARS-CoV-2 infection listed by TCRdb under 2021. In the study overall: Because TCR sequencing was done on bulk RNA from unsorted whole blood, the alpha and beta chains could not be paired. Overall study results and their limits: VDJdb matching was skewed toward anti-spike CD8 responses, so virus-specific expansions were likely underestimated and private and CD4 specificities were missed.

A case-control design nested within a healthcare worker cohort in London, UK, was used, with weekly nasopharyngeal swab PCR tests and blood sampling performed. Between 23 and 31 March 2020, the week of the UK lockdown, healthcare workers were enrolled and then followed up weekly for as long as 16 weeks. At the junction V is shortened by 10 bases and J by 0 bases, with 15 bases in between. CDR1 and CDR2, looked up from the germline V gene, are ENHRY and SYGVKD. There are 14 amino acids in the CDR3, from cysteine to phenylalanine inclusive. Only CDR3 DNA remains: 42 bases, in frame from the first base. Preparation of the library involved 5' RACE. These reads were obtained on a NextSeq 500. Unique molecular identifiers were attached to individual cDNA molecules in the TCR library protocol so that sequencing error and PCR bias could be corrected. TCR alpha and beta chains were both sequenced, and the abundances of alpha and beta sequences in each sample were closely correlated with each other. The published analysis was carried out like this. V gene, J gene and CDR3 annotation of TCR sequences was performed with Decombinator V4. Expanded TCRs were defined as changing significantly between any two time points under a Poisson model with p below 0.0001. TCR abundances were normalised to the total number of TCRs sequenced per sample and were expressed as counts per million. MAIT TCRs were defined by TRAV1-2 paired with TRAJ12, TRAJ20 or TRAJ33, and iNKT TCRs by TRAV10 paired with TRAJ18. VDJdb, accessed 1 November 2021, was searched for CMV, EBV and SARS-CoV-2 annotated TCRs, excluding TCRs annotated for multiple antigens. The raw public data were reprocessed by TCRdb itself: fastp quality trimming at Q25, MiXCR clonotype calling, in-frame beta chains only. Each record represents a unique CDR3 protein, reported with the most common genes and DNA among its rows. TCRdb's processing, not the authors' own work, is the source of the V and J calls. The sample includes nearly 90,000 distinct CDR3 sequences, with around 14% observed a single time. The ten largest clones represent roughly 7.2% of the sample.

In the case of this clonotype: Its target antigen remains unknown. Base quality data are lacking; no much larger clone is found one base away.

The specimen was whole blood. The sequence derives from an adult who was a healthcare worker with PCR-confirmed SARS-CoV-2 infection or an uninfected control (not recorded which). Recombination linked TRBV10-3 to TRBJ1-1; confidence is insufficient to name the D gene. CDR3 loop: CATASMALNTEAFF. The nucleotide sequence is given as TGTGCCACCGCTAGTATGGCCTTGAACACTGAAGCTTTCTTT.